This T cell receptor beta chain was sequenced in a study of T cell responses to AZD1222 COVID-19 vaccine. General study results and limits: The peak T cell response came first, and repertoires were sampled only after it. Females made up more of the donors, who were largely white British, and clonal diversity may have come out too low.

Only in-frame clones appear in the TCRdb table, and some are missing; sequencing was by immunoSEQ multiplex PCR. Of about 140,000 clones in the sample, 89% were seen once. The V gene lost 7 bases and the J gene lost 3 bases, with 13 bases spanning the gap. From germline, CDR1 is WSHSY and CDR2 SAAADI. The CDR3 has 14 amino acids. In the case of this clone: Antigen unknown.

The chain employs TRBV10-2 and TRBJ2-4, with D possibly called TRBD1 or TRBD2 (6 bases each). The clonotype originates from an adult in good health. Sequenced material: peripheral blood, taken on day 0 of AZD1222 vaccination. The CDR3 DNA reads TGCGCCAGCATCGAAGGGGGGAGCAAAAACATTCAGTACTTC. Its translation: CASIEGGSKNIQYF.